This TCR beta chain was captured in a study of graft-versus-host responses after intestinal transplantation. Study-level information: After anti-thymocyte globulin induction, recipients took tacrolimus and steroids for three to four years.

Profiling relied on immunoSEQ multiplex PCR, and the TCRdb table lists in-frame clones only, not all of them. The repertoire holds tens of thousands of clones, over 80% seen once, with under 4% in the top ten. Broader study findings: HvG clone declines early post-transplant were associated with peak circulating GvH levels. GvH clones were identified in recipient marrow, with some first appearing in ileum or blood.

Turning to this clone: The antigen remains unidentified.

There are 12 residues in the CDR3. The V gene lost 5 bases and the J gene lost 5 bases, with 7 bases spanning the gap. Germline CDR1 and CDR2: SEHNR and FQNEAQ (reference sequence). The chain has TRBV7-9 and TRBJ2-1; D gene uncertain. Sequences were derived from PBMCs, sampled 1070 days after transplant. The TCR sequence derives from a human patient who received an intestinal transplant, so some T cells may come from the graft donor. This chain's CDR3 is CASSQGNNEQFF. The CDR3 nucleotides are TGTGCCAGCAGCCAAGGGAACAATGAGCAGTTCTTC.